A single sample is the source of the 5 T cell receptor beta chains below, sequenced in a study of blood T cell repertoires in COVID-19. Profiled with immunoSEQ multiplex PCR; TCRdb holds only in-frame clones, not every one. The sample lists fewer than 350,000 clones, 85% occurring once. The specimen was PBMCs or T cells enriched from blood (not recorded which). Receptors originate from a woman in her twenties or thirties who had been exposed to COVID-19.

The J gene is TRBJ1-2, the V gene TRBV3-1 (or the pseudogene TRBV3-2), with D possibly TRBD1 on 6 matching bases. The CDR3 spans 15 residues. The V end was cut by 3 bases, the J end by 0 bases, with 11 bases between. Germline V lookup: CDR1 LGHDT, CDR2 YNNKEL (reference sequence). The CDR3 DNA is TGTGCCAGCAGCCAGTCGGACAGAGCTAACTATGGCTACACCTTC. Protein product: CASSQSDRANYGYTF.

The chain combines TRBV6-9 with TRBJ2-6; TRBD1 aligns across 8 bases. The germline V gene has CDR1 MNHGY and CDR2 SVAAGI. The V segment lost 1 base and the J segment 0 bases; nucleotides outside the gene matches: 8. The CDR3 runs 19 residues. The CDR3 sequence: CASSYWTGRWLSGANVLTF. Written as DNA, the CDR3 is TGTGCCAGCAGTTATTGGACAGGGAGATGGCTCTCTGGGGCCAACGTCCTGACTTTC.

The rearrangement joins TRBV29-1 to TRBJ2-1; the match to TRBD1 covers 9 bases. The CDR3 loop spans 15 amino acids. The V gene's germline CDR1 is SQVTM and CDR2 ANQGSEA. The V gene end was trimmed by 4 bases and the J gene end by 0 bases; junction bases not matched to a gene: 4. The CDR3 sequence is CSVGQGGSSYNEQFF. Here the CDR3 DNA reads TGCAGCGTTGGACAGGGGGGAAGCTCCTACAATGAGCAGTTCTTC.

This chain connects TRBV2 to TRBJ2-5, with a weak D call TRBD2 (6 bases). This CDR3 has 14 residues. V lost 6 bases to trimming and J lost 4 bases, with 15 bases between them. Germline V gene sequence: CDR1 SNHLY, CDR2 FYNNEI. The CDR3 spells CASRKEGPGETQYF. The CDR3 region has the DNA TGTGCCAGCAGGAAGGAGGGGCCCGGAGAGACCCAGTACTTC. Based on the CDR3 plus reference TRBV2 and TRBJ2-5, the full variable domain is EPEVTQTPSHQVTQMGQEVILRCVPISNHLYFYWYRQILGQKVEFLVSFYNNEISEKSEIFDDQFSVERPDGSNFTLKIRSTKLEDSAMYFCASRKEGPGETQYFGPGTRLLVL.

V and J are TRBV9 and TRBJ2-7; a possible D gene is TRBD2 (5 bases). This CDR3 region has 15 residues. Deletions cut 0 bases from V and 7 bases from J, with 17 bases between. Germline V lookup: CDR1 SGDLS, CDR2 YYNGEE. CDR3 coding DNA: TGTGCCAGCAGCGTAGATGGCTCCCCCTCGGGGGAGCAGTACTTC. This codes for CASSVDGSPSGEQYF.